The 4 T cell receptor beta chains reported below all come from one sample, sequenced in a study of CD8+CD57+ T cells in acquired aplastic anemia. Profiling that covered TCR beta VDJ and CDR3 relied on genomic DNA as its template. One entry per CDR3 protein, called by TCRdb with MiXCR from the reads. The sample holds approximately 160,000 distinct CDR3 sequences, around 45% seen once. Material: sorted CD4+, CD8+, or CD8+CD57+ T cells (not recorded which) from PBMCs. The source of these receptors is a human donor in good health.

This clonotype has just a few counts. This may be a read error: a much more frequent sequence differs by one nucleotide. The final CDR3 position lacks the conserved phenylalanine or tryptophan, pointing to a likely read error. The J gene is TRBJ1-2, the V gene TRBV5-1; D unresolved. CDR3 length equals 13 residues. The germline gives CDR1 SGHRS, CDR2 YFSETQ. With 0 bases removed from V and 2 bases from J, the gap between germline ends came to 5 bases. The CDR3 is CASSLGENYGYTL. For the CDR3, the DNA is TGCGCCAGCAGCTTGGGGGAAAACTATGGCTACACCCTC.

V is TRBV29-1 and J is TRBJ2-1; 7 bases match TRBD1. After removal of 4 bases from V and 2 bases from J, the junction contained 11 bases not matched to a gene. Germline V gene sequence: CDR1 SQVTM, CDR2 ANQGSEA. This CDR3 is built from 16 residues. The CDR3 DNA reads TGCAGCGTTGGCGGACAGGCCGGGCCCCCCTACAATGAGCAGTTCTTC. Amino acid sequence: CSVGGQAGPPYNEQFF.

This clonotype has just one count. V is TRBV25-1 and J is TRBJ2-7; 7 bases align to TRBD2. The V gene's germline CDR1 is MGHDK and CDR2 SYGVNS. The CDR3 totals 16 residues. The V segment lost 3 bases and the J segment 0 bases; nucleotides outside the gene matches: 8. CDR3 amino acids: CASSDLSGALSYEQYF. The CDR3 nucleotides read TGTGCCAGCAGTGACCTAAGCGGGGCACTCTCCTACGAGCAGTACTTC.

Only a few counts were recorded for this clonotype. The chain uses TRBV24-1 and TRBJ2-7; 8 positions agree with TRBD1. V lost 5 bases and J lost 5; bases outside the gene matches: 4. The CDR3 has 13 amino acids. Germline V gene lookup returns CDR1 KGHDR and CDR2 SFDVKD. The CDR3 coding sequence is TGTGCCACCAGTGGACAGGGGTCTAACGAGCAGTACTTC. Its translation: CATSGQGSNEQYF.